Following are 17 T cell receptor beta chains from one sample sequenced in a study of PD-1 blockade in classical Hodgkin lymphoma. The time point denotes: cycle 4 day 1 (C4D1), after less than seven weeks of nivolumab. All the patients suffered relapse after autologous stem cell transplantation, and brentuximab vedotin exposure differed. Produced via immunoSEQ multiplex PCR; TCRdb's table is partial and in-frame only. The sample holds about 94,000 clones, about 93% seen once. The sequencing here drew on peripheral blood mononuclear cells (PBMCs), taken before the fourth cycle of nivolumab. The receptors come from a human donor with classical Hodgkin lymphoma.

The V gene is TRBV6-1, the J gene TRBJ1-2; a weak D match, TRBD1 (6 bases). There are 14 residues in the CDR3. Germline V gene sequence: CDR1 MNHNS, CDR2 SASEGT. V was cut by 6 bases and J by 1 base, with 12 bases left in between. This chain's CDR3 is CASRDTGLNYGYTF. The CDR3 region has the DNA TGTGCCAGCAGGGACACAGGGCTTAACTATGGCTACACCTTC.

This rearrangement joins TRBV7-9 to TRBJ2-1, with 8 bases aligning to TRBD2. Trimming cost V 2 bases and J 8 bases; bases outside gene matches: 11. Germline CDR1 reads SEHNR; CDR2 reads FQNEAQ (reference sequence). The CDR3 spans 16 residues. The CDR3, as DNA: TGTGCCAGCAGCTTAAGATTGAGGCGGGAGGAGGATGAGCAGTTCTTC. Translating gives CASSLRLRREEDEQFF.

The chain joins TRBV27 to TRBJ1-1; D unclear. CDR1 and CDR2 from the germline V gene are MNHEY and SMNVEV (reference sequence). V was cut by 2 bases and J by 1 base, with 17 bases left in between. The CDR3 covers 17 residues. The CDR3 loop reads CASSLVLTLPSNTEAFF. In nucleotides, the CDR3 is TGTGCCAGCAGTTTAGTTCTTACTCTCCCCTCGAACACTGAAGCTTTCTTT.

V usage is TRBV7-9 and J usage is TRBJ2-7, with D hard to call. The germline gives CDR1 SEHNR, CDR2 FQNEAQ (reference sequence). Deletions cut 1 base from V and 0 bases from J, with 19 bases between. The CDR3 has 18 residues. The CDR3 protein is CASSLVAGAYRDSYEQYF. DNA for the CDR3: TGTGCCAGCAGCTTAGTCGCTGGAGCCTACAGAGACTCCTACGAGCAGTACTTC.

This rearrangement joins TRBV19 to TRBJ2-5; perhaps TRBD1 as D (5 bases). Germline V CDR1 and CDR2: LNHDA, SQIVND (reference sequence). CDR3 length: 15 amino acids. The germline V and J ends were trimmed by 1 base and 5 bases, with 14 bases remaining between them. DNA for the CDR3: TGTGCCAGTAGTATAGTCGCAGGGAAGGCGGAGACCCAGTACTTC. Translated: CASSIVAGKAETQYF.

The J gene is TRBJ2-2, the V gene TRBV2; 8 positions agree with TRBD1. Germline V gene data show CDR1 as SNHLY and CDR2 as FYNNEI. The CDR3 consists of 16 residues. Trimming cost V 7 bases and J 4 bases; bases outside gene matches: 11. The CDR3: CASTLRRTGFTGELFF. CDR3 bases: TGTGCCAGCACCCTCCGGCGGACAGGGTTCACCGGGGAGCTGTTTTTT.

The J gene is TRBJ1-1, the V gene TRBV5-1; unclear D gene. This CDR3 is 14 amino acids long. Germline CDR1 reads SGHRS; CDR2 reads YFSETQ. V lost 0 bases and J lost 0, with 6 bases in between. The DNA for the CDR3 is TGCGCCAGCAGCTTGGGTCCAATGAACACTGAAGCTTTCTTT. Encoded protein: CASSLGPMNTEAFF.

V gene TRBV19 combines with J gene TRBJ1-1; TRBD1 might be the D (6 bases). The CDR3 covers 16 residues. The germline V and J ends were trimmed by 2 bases and 5 bases, with 18 bases remaining between them. From germline, CDR1 is LNHDA and CDR2 SQIVND (reference sequence). The CDR3 DNA is TGTGCCAGTAGTATAACCCGGGACACTCGATGGACTGAAGCTTTCTTT. Translation: CASSITRDTRWTEAFF.

The rearrangement links TRBV6-6 to TRBJ1-2; 10 positions match TRBD1. V shed 7 bases, J shed 4 bases, and the junction held 12 bases outside the gene matches. Germline V gene sequence: CDR1 MNHNY, CDR2 SVGAGI (reference sequence). The CDR3 is 16 residues long. As DNA, the CDR3 is TGTGCCAGCACAACGGGACAGGGGTTTTTTCGCTATGGCTACACCTTC. This codes for CASTTGQGFFRYGYTF.

V gene TRBV6-5 combines with J gene TRBJ1-5; no clear D gene. CDR3 length: 13 residues. Between the trimmed V and J ends, which lost 4 bases and 7 bases, there was a span of 11 bases. Germline V lookup: CDR1 MNHEY, CDR2 SVGAGI. CDR3 sequence reads: CASSSGPGQPQHF. DNA of the CDR3: TGTGCCAGCAGTTCCGGACCGGGACAGCCCCAGCATTTT.

This clone was observed a single time. V usage is TRBV5-3 and J usage is TRBJ2-5; D is uncertain. TRBV5-3 is labeled an ORF, and its function is uncertain. The CDR3 length is 15 residues. The ends were cut back, 0 bases at V and 2 bases at J, with 11 bases in the middle. Here the CDR3 DNA reads TGTGCCAGAAGCTTGGTGGTCAGCGAACAAGAGACCCAGTACTTC. It encodes CARSLVVSEQETQYF.

CDR3 region: CASSLQGGNYGYTF. CDR3 DNA sequence: TGTGCCAGCAGTTTACAGGGGGGGAACTATGGCTACACCTTC. This sequence joins TRBV27 and TRBJ1-2; 7 bases are a match to TRBD1. Germline V lookup: CDR1 MNHEY, CDR2 SMNVEV (reference sequence). J was trimmed by 2 bases and V by 2 bases; bases with no gene match: 2. The CDR3 has 14 amino acids.

This clone came up once. The chain recombines TRBV27 with TRBJ1-3; D possibly corresponds to TRBD1 (5 bases). Between the trimmed V and J ends, which lost 6 bases and 3 bases, there was a span of 21 bases. Germline CDR1 reads MNHEY; CDR2 reads SMNVEV (reference sequence). The CDR3 sequence is 17 residues long. CDR3 nucleotides: TGTGCCAGCAGCCCGGGGAGAGGGGTGCTGGGTGGAAACACCATATATTTT. This sequence encodes CASSPGRGVLGGNTIYF.

This chain connects TRBV5-3 to TRBJ2-7; a possible D gene is TRBD2 (5 bases). TRBV5-3 is an ORF for which the function is uncertain. Trimming took off 4 bases at V and 5 bases at J, with 13 bases between the two ends. The CDR3 length is 13 residues. CDR3 protein: CARSPGKGDEQYF. CDR3 DNA: TGTGCCAGAAGCCCGGGGAAGGGTGACGAGCAGTACTTC.

The chain uses TRBV6-1 and TRBJ2-2; 11 nucleotides agree with TRBD2. From germline, CDR1 is MNHNS and CDR2 SASEGT. The trim removed 3 bases at V and 4 bases at J, leaving 4 bases unmatched. The CDR3 is made up of 16 amino acids. The CDR3 nucleotides read TGTGCCAGCAGTGACCAGACTAGCGGGGCCACCGGGGAGCTGTTTTTT. The encoded protein is CASSDQTSGATGELFF.

The rearrangement joins TRBV5-1 to TRBJ2-4; D gene uncertain. Trimming left V 2 bases short and J 6 bases short, with 9 bases between. Germline loops: CDR1 SGHRS, CDR2 YFSETQ. The CDR3 sequence is 13 residues long. The DNA for the CDR3 is TGCGCCAGCAGCTTCCGGACGGGAAACATTCAGTACTTC. Protein: CASSFRTGNIQYF.

This chain joins TRBV9 and TRBJ1-1, with 10 bases lining up with TRBD1. From germline, CDR1 is SGDLS and CDR2 YYNGEE. J was trimmed by 5 bases and V by 4 bases; bases with no gene match: 11. The CDR3 spans 16 residues. The CDR3 DNA sequence: TGTGCCAGCAGCAAAGGGACAGGGGTAAAGAGTACTGAAGCTTTCTTT. This encodes CASSKGTGVKSTEAFF.